This T cell receptor beta chain was recovered during a study of control samples from healthy donors and cancer patients (dated by TCRdb to 2018 to 2020). About this clone: What this receptor recognizes is not known. No quality values exist for individual bases; no much larger clone is one base distant.

V was cut back by 2 bases and J by 3 bases, leaving a gap of 7 bases between them. The germline V gene (reference sequence) specifies LNHNV as CDR1 and YYDKDF as CDR2. Reading from cysteine to phenylalanine, the CDR3 counts 13 amino acids. This entry keeps only the CDR3 DNA: 39 bases, framed from base 1. Libraries were built with the immunoSEQ multiplex PCR assay. The clones in this table, taken by TCRdb from immuneACCESS, are in-frame only. Not every clone is retained; where verified, under half of the shortfall comes from an unresolved V gene, and the cause of the rest is unknown. This sample lists 98,000 or so clones; roughly 83% were detected once. Roughly a tenth of the sample rests with the top ten.

Sequenced input: blood. This TCR was recovered from a woman in her twenties or thirties in good health. The sequence links TRBV15 to TRBJ1-2, with TRBD1 tentatively as D gene (6 bases match). The sequenced DNA: TGTGCCACCAGCAGATCAGGGGACTATGGCTACACCTTC. Its coded protein is CATSRSGDYGYTF. With all but the CDR3 taken from the reference TRBV15 and TRBJ1-2 genes, the full variable domain is: DAMVIQNPRYQVTQFGKPVTLSCSQTLNHNVMYWYQQKSSQAPKLLFHYYDKDFNNEADTPDNFQSRRPNTSFCFLDIRSPGLGDTAMYLCATSRSGDYGYTFGSGTRLTVV.